This T cell receptor beta chain derives from a study of blood T cells in healthy people across ages. Each sample yielded at least 5.5 micrograms of PBMC total RNA. A second PCR of 7 to 11 cycles used a sample-barcoded 5' primer and a J-beta primer mix. The study obtained at least 3 million CDR3-containing paired-end reads from every sample. TCRdb processed the 5' RACE reads anew with MiXCR; each CDR3 protein has one entry. Among about 1.4 million distinct CDR3 sequences, around 59% were seen once, and the ten largest hold 6.5% to 8.5%. Germline CDR1 SGDLS, CDR2 YYNGEE. CDR3 length: 16 residues. The V and J ends lost 0 bases and 9 bases, in that order; junction bases with no gene match: 9. Notes on this clonotype: The antigen remains unidentified.

Study results and limitations: Aged donors had fewer naive CD4+ cells and lower diversity than long-lived donors.

This receptor was identified in a man aged 18 to 30 in good health. V is TRBV9 and J is TRBJ2-1, with 10 bases that match TRBD2. Sequences were obtained from blood. In nucleotides, the CDR3 is TGTGCCAGCAGCGTAGTCCCAGCGGGAGGGCCAGGTGAGCAGTTCTTC. Translated, it gives CASSVVPAGGPGEQFF. The whole variable domain, filled in from reference TRBV9 and TRBJ2-1, reads DSGVTQTPKHLITATGQRVTLRCSPRSGDLSVYWYQQSLDQGLQFLIQYYNGEERAKGNILERFSAQQFPDLHSELNLSSLELGDSALYFCASSVVPAGGPGEQFFGPGTRLTVL.